The next 18 T cell receptor beta chains were all read from a single sample in a study of blood T cells in healthy people across ages. A second PCR, run for about 7 to 12 cycles, used a sample-barcoded 5' primer plus a J-beta primer mix. TCRdb processed the 5' RACE reads anew with MiXCR; each CDR3 protein has one entry. The sample shows about 1,800,000 distinct CDR3 sequences, roughly 28% of them seen only once. Source material: blood. These receptors were collected from a woman in her thirties in good health.

The chain joins TRBV6-6 to TRBJ1-5; weak D call: TRBD1 (5 bases). This CDR3 has 12 residues. Trimming took off 2 bases at V and 8 bases at J, with 7 bases between the two ends. Looked up from germline, CDR1 is MNHNY and CDR2 is SVGAGI (reference sequence). The chain's CDR3 is CASSYRGEPQHF. CDR3 nucleotides: TGTGCCAGCAGTTACCGGGGGGAGCCCCAGCATTTT.

In its sample, this clonotype was seen a few times. This chain uses TRBV12-3 or TRBV12-4 with TRBJ2-1; the D gene is possibly TRBD2 (5 bases). The ends were cut back, 5 bases at V and 4 bases at J, with 12 bases in the middle. CDR3 length: 14 amino acids. This CDR3 reads CASSRAGRYNEQFF. The CDR3 DNA reads TGTGCCAGCAGTAGGGCTGGGAGATACAATGAGCAGTTCTTC.

The rearrangement links TRBV21-1 to TRBJ2-7; the table's D call, TRBD2, has no DNA check behind it. TRBV21-1 is annotated as a pseudogene. CDR3 length: 13 residues. CDR3 DNA sequence: TGTGCCAGCAGCAATTTCCCGCAGGACGAGCAGTACTTC. Amino acid sequence: CASSNFPQDEQYF.

The V and J genes are TRBV28 and TRBJ1-5; D perhaps matches TRBD1 (6 bases). The CDR3 runs to 16 residues. Germline-derived CDR1 and CDR2 are MDHEN and SYDVKM. The germline V and J ends were trimmed by 8 bases and 3 bases, with 20 bases remaining between them. CDR3 in amino acids: CASHVYGQGHNQPQHF. The CDR3 region has the DNA TGTGCCAGCCACGTGTATGGGCAGGGACACAATCAGCCCCAGCATTTT.

The V gene is TRBV4-1, the J gene TRBJ2-3; 8 bases agree with TRBD1. J lost 6 bases, V lost 1 base, and 12 bases had no gene match. The CDR3 consists of 17 residues. Germline CDR1 is MGHRA and CDR2 is YSYEKL. In DNA, the CDR3 is TGCGCCAGCAGCCAAGCGCTCCTAGGGCAGGGGGCGGATACGCAGTATTTT. This encodes CASSQALLGQGADTQYF.

The gene calls are TRBV28 and TRBJ1-1, with 8 bases matching TRBD1. The germline V gene has CDR1 MDHEN and CDR2 SYDVKM. CDR3 size: 15 residues. V lost 1 base, J lost 6 bases, and 7 bases stayed unmatched. The CDR3: CASSLYAQGAPEAFF. In nucleotides, the CDR3 is TGTGCCAGCAGTTTATACGCCCAGGGGGCTCCTGAAGCTTTCTTT. Supplemented by reference TRBV28 and TRBJ1-1, the full variable domain reads DVKVTQSSRYLVKRTGEKVFLECVQDMDHENMFWYRQDPGLGLRLIYFSYDVKMKEKGDIPEGYSVSREKKERFSLILESASTNQTSMYLCASSLYAQGAPEAFFGQGTRLTVV.

On this clonotype itself: The junction departs from the called germline gene at one end, perhaps through a read error. The chain combines TRBV18 with TRBJ2-6, with D perhaps given as TRBD1 or TRBD2 (6 bases each). The CDR3 is 18 residues long. Germline CDR1 reads KGHSH; CDR2 reads LQKENI. The CDR3 nucleotides read TGTGCCAGCTCAATATCCAGGGGAGGCCCCTCTGGGGCCAACGTCCGGACTTTC. Translating gives CASSISRGGPSGANVRTF. Combining the CDR3 with reference TRBV18 and TRBJ2-6 gives the whole variable domain NAGVMQNPRHLVRRRGQEARLRCSPMKGHSHVYWYRQLPEEGLKFMVYLQKENIIDESGMPKERFSAEFPKEGPSILRIQQVVRGDSAAYFCASSISRGGPSGANVRTFGAGSRLTVL.

This sequence joins TRBV7-9 and TRBJ2-3; maybe TRBD2 (5 bases). V shed 7 bases and J shed 0 bases, with 14 bases lying between them. Germline CDR1 reads SEHNR; CDR2 reads FQNEAQ (reference sequence). CDR3 length equals 15 residues. The DNA of the CDR3 is TGTGCCAGCAACACTAGGTGTACTAGCACAGATACGCAGTATTTT. It specifies CASNTRCTSTDTQYF.

Note on this clonotype: This may arise from a read error, as a much more abundant clone is one base away. The V and J genes are TRBV12-3 or TRBV12-4 and TRBJ2-1; 12 nucleotides line up with TRBD1. CDR3 length equals 14 residues. Written as DNA, the CDR3 is TGTACCAGCAGGGGACAGGGGGCTTACAATGAGCAGTTCTTC. Translating gives CTSRGQGAYNEQFF.

The chain links TRBV30 to TRBJ2-7, with D possibly being TRBD2 (5 bases). Trimming left V 0 bases short and J 0 bases short, with 9 bases between. The CDR3 covers 14 residues. Germline-derived CDR1 and CDR2 are GTSNPN and SVGIG (reference sequence). The CDR3 DNA reads as TGTGCCTGGAGTGTCGACTATTTCTCCTACGAGCAGTACTTC. This sequence encodes CAWSVDYFSYEQYF.

The table lists this clonotype with a few counts. The V and J genes are TRBV20-1 and TRBJ1-1; weak D call: TRBD1 (5 bases). Trimming took off 4 bases at V and 6 bases at J, with 15 bases between the two ends. CDR3 size: 13 residues. In germline, CDR1 is DFQATT, CDR2 SNEGSKA (reference sequence). DNA for the CDR3: TGCAGTGCTATGGGGCGGATAGCTTCTGAAGCTTTCTTT. Translating gives CSAMGRIASEAFF.

This clonotype was observed a handful of times. V and J are TRBV4-3 and TRBJ2-1; D is uncertain. Trimming cost V 0 bases and J 6 bases, with 12 bases left between them. Germline CDR1 is LGHNA and CDR2 is YSLEER. The CDR3 totals 15 residues. The CDR3 DNA follows: TGCGCCAGCAGCCAAGACCCCGCAGGCACCAATGAGCAGTTCTTC. This sequence encodes CASSQDPAGTNEQFF.

This clonotype was detected a few times. The J gene is TRBJ2-3, the V gene TRBV7-2; D gene uncertain. Germline CDR1 reads SGHTA; CDR2 reads FQGNSA. CDR3 length: 10 amino acids. Trimming pared 1 base from V and 11 bases from J, leaving 4 bases between. CDR3 bases: TGTGCCAGCAGCTTAGATGGGCAGTATTTT. Its translation is CASSLDGQYF.

This clonotype has more than one count but fewer than ten. This chain uses TRBV7-2 with TRBJ2-7, with 10 bases fitting TRBD1. Germline V gives CDR1 SGHTA, CDR2 FQGNSA. The CDR3 sequence is 16 residues long. J lost 3 bases, V lost 0 bases, and 5 bases had no gene match. This chain's CDR3 is CASSLAPGQGFYEQYF. The CDR3 nucleotides read TGTGCCAGCAGCTTAGCGCCGGGACAGGGGTTCTACGAGCAGTACTTC.

This rearrangement joins TRBV11-2 to TRBJ1-2; tentatively, D is TRBD1 (6 bases). The V gene's germline CDR1 is SGHAT and CDR2 FQNNGV. The length of the CDR3 is 15 residues. Trimming shortened V by 5 bases and J by 3 bases, and 16 bases separated the two germline ends. DNA of the CDR3: TGTGCCAGCAGCCAAGAGCCAGGGGTCTACTATGGCTACACCTTC. Protein product: CASSQEPGVYYGYTF. Full variable domain (outside the CDR3, taken from reference TRBV11-2 and TRBJ1-2): EAGVAQSPRYKIIEKRQSVAFWCNPISGHATLYWYQQILGQGPKLLIQFQNNGVVDDSQLPKDRFSAERLKGVDSTLKIQPAKLEDSAVYLCASSQEPGVYYGYTFGSGTRLTVV.

The V call is TRBV12-3 or TRBV12-4, the J call TRBJ2-3; D ambiguous. Trimming cost V 5 bases and J 6 bases, with 12 bases left between them. The CDR3 spans 13 residues. In DNA form, the CDR3 reads TGTGCCAGCAGTCAACTCCTTGCGGATACGCAGTATTTT. Residues: CASSQLLADTQYF.

This clonotype was found a few times. Relative to the germline gene, one junction end is altered; a read error may explain this. The chain has TRBV6-6 and TRBJ2-7, with D possibly being TRBD2 (5 bases). The germline CDR1 and CDR2 sequences are MNHNY and SVGAGI (reference sequence). The CDR3 loop spans 13 amino acids. In DNA form, the CDR3 reads TGTGCCAGCGGTTACGAGACTACCTACGAGCAGTACTTC. Encoded protein: CASGYETTYEQYF.

In its sample, this clonotype was seen a few times. V usage is TRBV5-1 and J usage is TRBJ1-2; 8 nucleotides match TRBD1. V lost 0 bases and J lost 8; bases outside the gene matches: 9. CDR3 size: 15 residues. CDR1 is SGHRS, CDR2 YFSETQ, per germline. The CDR3 region has the DNA TGCGCCAGCAGCTTGGTGGACAGGGACTTGGGGGGCTACACCTTC. This codes for CASSLVDRDLGGYTF.